The following is a T cell receptor beta chain sequence with its context. Authors' analysis steps: Counts of nucleated cells, estimated from reference gene primer amplification, were obtained. Assay used: immunoSEQ multiplex PCR; TCRdb lists only in-frame clones, some missing. V, J and clone size are taken as reported in that table, and D and trimming were inferred from the DNA itself. There are 72,000 or so clones in the sample; approximately 89% occur only once, and 5% to 6.5% lies in the top ten. The germline V gene encodes CDR1 LGHDT and CDR2 YNNKEL (reference sequence). V was clipped by 5 bases and J by 6 bases; unmatched bases: 7. CDR3 length equals 14 residues. The record originates from a study of blood T cell repertoires in COVID-19. Study-wide background: There were acute and convalescent COVID-19 samples, and they came from the United States, Italy and Spain. In each case, the material was cDNA or gDNA derived from T cells, B-cell-depleted T cells, or PBMCs.

The V gene is TRBV3-1 (or the pseudogene TRBV3-2), the J gene TRBJ2-1, with 7 nucleotides matching TRBD1. The clonotype originates from a man aged 45-65 years with active COVID-19. The sample taken for sequencing was peripheral blood. DNA of the CDR3: TGTGCCAGCAGCAGGGGGCGCAGGGTCAATGAGCAGTTCTTC. As protein: CASSRGRRVNEQFF.